A selection of T cell receptor beta chains follows, all from one sample in a study of CD8+ T cells in alopecia areata. Assay: immunoSEQ multiplex PCR; the TCRdb copy retains only in-frame clones and omits some. This sample has more than 95,000 clones; roughly 63% occur once, and the top ten carry under 35%. The sample here was CD8+ T cells sorted from blood, taken at week 4, from a patient treated with tofacitinib. These receptors all stem from a human donor with alopecia areata. The CDR3 runs from the conserved cysteine through the conserved F or W. The D gene is left open where the match is weak. Rows give clone size only sometimes, using once, few, many, or a class for an expanded clone.

V gene	D gene	clone size	J gene	CDR3 DNA	CDR3 protein
TRBV20-1	-	-	TRBJ1-2	TGCAGTGCTGGGAATGGCTACACCTTC	CSAGNGYTF
TRBV27	-	few	TRBJ1-1	TGTGCCAGCAGTTTAAGACCATTGACAGGGAACACTGAAGCTTTCTTT	CASSLRPLTGNTEAFF
TRBV23-1	-	few	TRBJ2-7	TGCGCCAGCAGTCAACCTGGCCAGGGTCCCGGCGAGCAGTACTTC	CASSQPGQGPGEQYF
TRBV5-1	TRBD2	-	TRBJ2-3	TGCGCCAGCAGCTTATATCTAGCGGGCACAGATACGCAGTATTTT	CASSLYLAGTDTQYF
TRBV30	TRBD1	-	TRBJ2-7	TGTGCCTGGAGCCCCGGACAGGCGATCTACGAGCAGTACTTC	CAWSPGQAIYEQYF
TRBV7-9	TRBD1	-	TRBJ2-1	TGTGCCAGCAGCCCTCCCCGACAGGGACATGGTGAGCAGTTCTTC	CASSPPRQGHGEQFF
TRBV29-1	-	-	TRBJ1-1	TGCAGCGTGGAGGAAGCTTTCTTT	CSVEEAFF
TRBV19	-	-	TRBJ2-7	TGTGCCAGTAGCCAGGGTATTGGGGGCTACGAGCAGTACTTC	CASSQGIGGYEQYF
TRBV30	-	-	TRBJ2-6	TGTGCCTGGAGTTGGACAGCCGGGGCCAACGTCCTGACTTTC	CAWSWTAGANVLTF
TRBV13	-	-	TRBJ2-7	TGTGCCAGCAGCTTTACAGATTCCTACGAGCAGTACTTC	CASSFTDSYEQYF
TRBV29-1	-	-	TRBJ2-3	TGCAGCGTTGAGGGGCAGCCTAATCACAGTGATACGCAGTATTTT	CSVEGQPNHSDTQYF
TRBV30	-	-	TRBJ2-5	TGTGCCTGGAGCCGAGCGGAAGAGACCCAGTACTTC	CAWSRAEETQYF
TRBV30	-	-	TRBJ1-3	TGTGCCTGGACGTGGGGAGCGTCTGGAAACACCATATATTTT	CAWTWGASGNTIYF
TRBV7-8	-	-	TRBJ2-5	TGTGCCAGCAGCCAAGCGGCGCCCCAAGAGACCCAGTACTTC	CASSQAAPQETQYF
TRBV4-1	-	-	TRBJ2-7	TGCGCCAGCAGCCAGTCTATGGGGGCCTCCTACGAGCAGTACTTC	CASSQSMGASYEQYF
TRBV19	TRBD1	-	TRBJ1-5	TGTGCCAGTAGTATCCGGGACAGGGATGCCTATAGCAATCAGCCCCAGCATTTT	CASSIRDRDAYSNQPQHF
TRBV6-1	-	-	TRBJ2-6	TGTGCCAGCAAGAAAGCAGACTCTGGGGCCAACGTCCTGACTTTC	CASKKADSGANVLTF
TRBV28	-	few	TRBJ2-7	TGTGCCAGCAGTTTGAGGTCCTACGAGCAGTACTTC	CASSLRSYEQYF
TRBV29-1	-	-	TRBJ2-7	TGCAGCGTCGGGACTTCAGAGGACGAGCAGTACTTC	CSVGTSEDEQYF
TRBV6-4	TRBD1	-	TRBJ2-1	TGTGCCAGCAGTGACTCAGCGACAGGGGGAAACAATGAGCAGTTCTTC	CASSDSATGGNNEQFF
TRBV5-4	TRBD2	-	TRBJ2-7	TGTGCCAGCAGCCCCGGGGGGGCCGAGCAGTACTTC	CASSPGGAEQYF
TRBV7-9	-	few	TRBJ2-3	TGTGCCAGCAGGCCAGAAACAGATACGCAGTATTTT	CASRPETDTQYF
TRBV29-1	TRBD2	-	TRBJ2-3	TGCAGCGTCGGTGGACTAGCGGCAACCTCCTTCACAGGTACGCAGTATTTT	CSVGGLAATSFTGTQYF
TRBV9	-	few	TRBJ2-7	TGTGCCAGCAGCTCCCCAGGCGGAGGGGCGCAGTACTTC	CASSSPGGGAQYF
TRBV7-9	TRBD1	once	TRBJ1-5	TGTGCCAGCAGCTCGGGACAGGGCAATCAGCCCCAGCATTTT	CASSSGQGNQPQHF
TRBV23-1	TRBD1	few	TRBJ1-3	TGCGCCAGCAGTCAGTCGACAGGGGCTGGAAACACCATATATTTT	CASSQSTGAGNTIYF
TRBV6-5	-	-	TRBJ2-1	TGTGCCACCCGAGAACTGAGAGCCTACAATGAGCAGTTCTTC	CATRELRAYNEQFF
TRBV7-9	-	-	TRBJ1-4	TGTGCCAGCAGCTTAGGGGAGCTGACAGGAGAAAAACTGTTTTTT	CASSLGELTGEKLFF
TRBV11-2	-	-	TRBJ1-1	TGTGCCAGCAGCTTAGACAGAGCTGGGACTGAAGCTTTCTTT	CASSLDRAGTEAFF
TRBV28	-	few	TRBJ2-7	TGTGCCAGCAGCCCCCTCGACAGCGTCTACGAGCAGTACTTC	CASSPLDSVYEQYF
TRBV9	TRBD1	-	TRBJ2-5	TGTGCCAGCAGCGTGGGACAGGGGGTGGAGACCCAGTACTTC	CASSVGQGVETQYF
TRBV27	-	-	TRBJ1-5	TGTGCCAGCAGTTTGGGAGGGGGCAATCAGCCCCAGCATTTT	CASSLGGGNQPQHF
TRBV9	-	-	TRBJ2-4	TGTGCCAGCAGCGTAGTGGACAGCGCCATTCAGTACTTC	CASSVVDSAIQYF
TRBV28	-	-	TRBJ2-1	TGTGCCAGCAGTTTATCTCGCAGCTACAATGAGCAGTTCTTC	CASSLSRSYNEQFF
TRBV27	-	-	TRBJ1-5	TGTGCCAGCAGTCTGTCGGACGATCAGCCCCAGCATTTT	CASSLSDDQPQHF
TRBV7-9	TRBD1	-	TRBJ2-5	TGTGCCAGCAGCGCCGGGACAGGCCATTTTCAAGAGACCCAGTACTTC	CASSAGTGHFQETQYF
TRBV7-9	TRBD2	few	TRBJ2-5	TGTGCCAGCAGCTTATATAGCGGGGCCTTACAAGAGACCCAGTACTTC	CASSLYSGALQETQYF
TRBV5-6	TRBD1	-	TRBJ1-2	TGTGCCAGCAGCTTTGGGACAGGGGCGAGTGGCTACACCTTC	CASSFGTGASGYTF
TRBV30	TRBD2	-	TRBJ2-5	TGTGCCTGGACCCTAGCGGGGTTGGGAGAGACCCAGTACTTC	CAWTLAGLGETQYF
TRBV11-2	-	-	TRBJ2-5	TGTGCCAGCACTGGGGTGGAAGAGACCCAGTACTTC	CASTGVEETQYF